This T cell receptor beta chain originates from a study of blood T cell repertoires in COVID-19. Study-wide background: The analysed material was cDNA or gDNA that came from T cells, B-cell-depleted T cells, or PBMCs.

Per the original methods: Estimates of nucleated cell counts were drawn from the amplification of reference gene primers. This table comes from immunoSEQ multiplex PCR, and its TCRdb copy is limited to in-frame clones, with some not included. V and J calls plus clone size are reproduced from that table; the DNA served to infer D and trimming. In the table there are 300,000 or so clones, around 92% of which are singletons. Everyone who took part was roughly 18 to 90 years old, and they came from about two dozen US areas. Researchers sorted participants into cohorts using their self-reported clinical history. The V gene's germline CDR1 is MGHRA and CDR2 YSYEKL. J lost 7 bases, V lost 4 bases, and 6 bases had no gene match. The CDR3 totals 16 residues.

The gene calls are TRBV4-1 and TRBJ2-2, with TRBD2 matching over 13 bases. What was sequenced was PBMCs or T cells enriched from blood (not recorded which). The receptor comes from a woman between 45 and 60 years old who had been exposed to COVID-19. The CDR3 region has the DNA TGCGCCAGCAGCCGAACTAGCGGGGGGGTTGTCGGGGAGCTGTTTTTT. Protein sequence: CASSRTSGGVVGELFF.